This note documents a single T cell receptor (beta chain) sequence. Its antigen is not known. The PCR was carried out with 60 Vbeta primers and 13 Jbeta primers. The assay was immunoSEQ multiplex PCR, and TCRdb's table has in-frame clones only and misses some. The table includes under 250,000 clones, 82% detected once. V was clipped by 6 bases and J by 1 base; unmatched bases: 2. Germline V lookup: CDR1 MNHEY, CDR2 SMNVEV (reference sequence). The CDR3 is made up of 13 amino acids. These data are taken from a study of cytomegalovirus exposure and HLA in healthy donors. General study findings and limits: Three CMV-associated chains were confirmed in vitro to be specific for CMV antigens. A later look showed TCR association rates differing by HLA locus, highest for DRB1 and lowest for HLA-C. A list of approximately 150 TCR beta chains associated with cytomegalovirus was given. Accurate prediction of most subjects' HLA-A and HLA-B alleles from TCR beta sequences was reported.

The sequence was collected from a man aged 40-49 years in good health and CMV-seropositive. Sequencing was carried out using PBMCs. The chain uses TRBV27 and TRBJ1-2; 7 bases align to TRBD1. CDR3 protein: CASRDRLNYGYTF. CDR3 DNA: TGTGCCAGCAGGGACAGGCTTAACTATGGCTACACCTTC.